This T cell receptor beta chain was captured by sequencing in a study of blood T cell repertoires in COVID-19. Across the study: From the United States, Italy and Spain came samples of acute and convalescent COVID-19. Sample material is recorded as cDNA or gDNA derived from T cells, B-cell-depleted T cells, or PBMCs.

In the original workflow: Using reference gene primer amplification, nucleated cell counts were estimated. Some clones are missing from TCRdb's copy, which holds only in-frame ones; the method was immunoSEQ multiplex PCR. V and J calls plus clone size are reproduced from that table; the DNA served to infer D and trimming. The sample contains 62,000 or so clones, 88% of which appear only once. The V end was cut by 5 bases, the J end by 2 bases, with 15 bases between. The CDR3 consists of 15 residues. Germline CDR1 MNHNS, CDR2 SASEGT. The sequenced sample was peripheral blood. The V call is TRBV6-1, the J call TRBJ2-5; D perhaps matches TRBD2 (5 bases). This receptor was identified in a human donor in a cohort sampled during active COVID-19. This CDR3 is CASSPAGRVQETQYF. The CDR3 DNA reads as TGTGCCAGCAGTCCCGCGGGCCGCGTTCAAGAGACCCAGTACTTC.